The clone carrying this T cell receptor (beta chain) was seen at least ten times. Its target is not known. These data are taken from a study of regulatory T cells in long-lasting Graves disease. Regarding the study as a whole: The study examined only peripheral blood, not thyroid tissue.

Time point indicated: persistent/refractory GD, antithyroid drugs over 5 years with positive TRAb. PBMC-extracted RNA yielded the TCR library. In building TCR beta libraries, iRepertoire HTBI primers were used together with Arm-PCR of CDR3 regions. TCRdb ran MiXCR on the multiplex PCR reads and lists one entry per CDR3 protein. The repertoire holds roughly 300,000 distinct CDR3 sequences, with 20% to 25% as singletons. The CDR3 length is 11 residues. Germline V gives CDR1 MDHEN, CDR2 SYDVKM. V was cut by 8 bases and J by 2 bases, with 4 bases left in between. The sample in question was peripheral blood mononuclear cells (PBMCs), obtained when the disease was refractory, from a patient treated with antithyroid drugs. V is TRBV28 and J is TRBJ2-4; no clear D gene. The receptor comes from a female donor with Graves disease. The CDR3 reads CASWSKNIQYF. In DNA, the CDR3 is TGTGCCAGCTGGTCCAAAAACATTCAGTACTTC.